This TCR beta chain was sequenced during a study of cytomegalovirus exposure and HLA in healthy donors (dated by TCRdb to about 2017). Turning to the overall study: In an earlier analysis of around 540 of the donors, 250 to 350 Gb of sequence data and approximately 120 million unique TCR beta sequences from 180 million or so T cells were reported. An early release that covered around 590 HLA-typed donors contained 250 to 350 gigabases of sequencing data and tens of millions of unique TCR sequences. Of the roughly 400 genotyped donors, over 65% fell in the genetic ancestry cluster associated with self-reported Caucasian donors. The aim of the study was to test whether cataloging public T cell receptors could identify signatures of past pathogen exposure. The study profiled the T cell repertoires of 500 to 800 subjects by immunosequencing and related them to cytomegalovirus serostatus. Along with the roughly 670-subject first cohort, a separate validation cohort of over a hundred different subjects was used. High-throughput TCR immunosequencing, statistical association of individual TCRs with disease status, and machine learning were combined to predict cytomegalovirus infection status. To study patterns of TCR occurrence, a later analysis re-analyzed previously published TCR beta repertoires from around 670 donors and added high-resolution HLA genotyping. The later analysis used no new phenotypic data to find candidate immune exposures, relying instead on TCR beta sequences and their occurrence across donors. In an earlier analysis of roughly 600 of the donors, high-throughput TCR beta sequencing was used to judge whether each TCR beta V gene segment behaved as functional or pseudogenic. Donor age, sex, ethnicity and CMV serostatus were compiled alongside the repertoire data. Genome-wide SNP genotypes for about 60% of the 666 donors were used in a later genetic analysis, which treated that subset as a discovery cohort. All discovery cohort repertoires had been generated on a single sequencing platform. Class I and class II HLA loci were covered by the typing at four-digit resolution. The number of typed donors differed by locus: roughly 629-640 for A, B, C, DRB1 and DQB1; some 500 for DQA1; 606 for DPA1; and 400 to 480 for DPB1. Four or five DR-DQ haplotypes were treated as single units for association and clustering because of strong linkage in the cohort. Across 300 to 400 genotyped donors of the cohort, an average of 235,054 unique TCR beta nucleotide sequences per donor were sequenced, and roughly 18% of those sequences were non-productive.

Libraries were built with the immunoSEQ multiplex PCR assay. For the multiplex PCR, a mixture combining 60 forward primers for TCR Vbeta segments and 13 reverse primers for TCR Jbeta segments was used. A multiplex PCR assay on genomic DNA amplified the CDR3 region of rearranged TCR beta genes. The Illumina HiSeq System was used to sequence the amplified TCR beta libraries as 87-base-pair reads. Per the authors' processing: A later analysis counted approximately 84 million unique TCR beta chains across the 500 to 850 repertoires, and roughly 11 million of these chains were shared by at least two donors. A nearest-neighbor algorithm error-corrected the raw reads and collapsed the reads into unique sequences, merging closely related sequences to remove PCR and sequencing errors. CDR3 sequences were aligned to IMGT reference sequences to assign V, D and J gene segments. For a sequence to be retained, a match of at least six nucleotides to both a V gene segment and a J gene segment was required. A rearrangement counted as productive if the CDR3 had no stop codons and remained in frame with V and J, and every other rearrangement counted as non-productive. CDR3 was defined according to IMGT convention as the region running from the second conserved V-encoded cysteine to the conserved J-encoded phenylalanine. In an earlier analysis of around 540 of the donors, sequences lacking an unambiguous match to a single V gene segment were excluded. An earlier analysis of 587 of the donors classified V segments as functional when productive rearrangements were above 56.7% and as segregating when the standard deviation between donors was above 5%. A statistical classification framework was built to diagnose cytomegalovirus status from the catalog of TCR beta chain sequences. V and J gene assignment, in a later analysis, came from comparing TCR nucleotide sequences with IMGT/GENE-DB human TR gene sequences. Using the TCRdist pipeline, a later analysis assigned CDR3 sequences along with most-parsimonious VDJ recombination scenarios. In a later analysis, each TCR beta chain was defined by its CDR3 amino acid sequence together with its V-gene family, and reads lacking a unique V-gene family were excluded. A later analysis removed several hundred highly shared, low-generation-probability nucleotide sequences to deal with suspected cross-contamination and a sequencing artifact. In a later analysis, a clonal expansion index was calculated for each public chain from normalized within-repertoire ranks of inferred template counts. In a later analysis, generation probabilities were computed using a VDJ recombination model fitted to out-of-frame rearrangements, and the results were checked against IGoR. In a later analysis, hypergeometric tests were used to score TCR-TCR, TCR-HLA and TCR-CMV co-occurrence, with a repertoire-size bias correction applied to TCR pairs. False discovery rates were estimated in a later analysis by permuting HLA or CMV assignments 20 times. In a later analysis, co-occurring TCRs were grouped with DBSCAN, and TCRdist sequence similarity was added when clustering was performed within HLA-allele-positive subsets. Repertoires with fewer than 30,000 or more than 120,000 public chains, plus five repertoires with anomalous nucleotide sharing, were excluded from co-occurrence clustering. TCRdb limited this immuneACCESS table to in-frame rearrangements with V and J called. A share of clones is missing; checked studies link under half to unresolved V genes, and the rest is unexplained. The V and J calls and clone size are taken from that table; D and trimming were inferred from the DNA. The sample records some 150,000 clones, 55% to 75% of which are singletons. Under 7.5% of the sample comes from the top ten.

On this clone itself: Its antigen specificity is not known. No base qualities exist here, and no much larger clone lies one base off it.

Results and caveats for the whole study, not just this receptor: Assigning TCR associations to individual alleles was difficult when HLA alleles, especially DR and DQ, strongly co-occurred. In an earlier analysis of 500 to 650 of the donors, most TCR beta V segments appeared in productive rearrangements about 87% or about 30% of the time, broadly matching IMGT annotations. The 87-base-pair reads could not distinguish some IMGT-functional V segments, including TRBV6-2 and TRBV6-3, so those segments were excluded. Specific HLA alleles were associated with over 15,000 TCR beta sequences at a false discovery rate of 0.05 in a later analysis. Because counts were too low, about 15 rarely observed V segments, including chromosome 9 orphons, were left out of the earlier analysis of a few hundred of the donors. Immune exposure information for the cohort was limited to CMV serostatus. In the study, around 150 TCR beta chains were listed as associated with cytomegalovirus. In a later analysis, HLA-associated TCR beta chains were found to be more clonally expanded and to have lower generation probabilities than equally common non-associated chains. Roughly uniform sequencing depth across donors was assumed in presence/absence analyses, although this assumption may not hold. An association between a missense DCLRE1C variant and V-gene and J-gene trimming of TCR beta chains was found in a later genetic analysis and replicated in an independent cohort. HLA typing was unavailable for some donors at each locus, so association tests used only the typed subset. Correlated functional status among segregating V segments might reflect linkage disequilibrium, but an unknown experimental factor could not be ruled out. Compared with the roughly 670-donor mean, donors in an Asian-associated ancestry cluster had fewer N-insertions in productive TCRs, according to a later genetic analysis. This cohort had only TCR beta chains sequenced, and the lack of alpha or paired-chain data limited which features could be detected. According to a later analysis, most CMV-associated TCR beta chains appeared to be HLA-restricted, and the HLA associations seemed to be driven largely by CMV exposure. In a later analysis, the rate of TCR association differed among HLA loci, with DRB1 alleles having the most associated TCRs and HLA-C alleles having the fewest. A few of the identified cytomegalovirus-associated TCR beta chains were confirmed in vitro to be specific for cytomegalovirus antigens. A further reported finding was that TCR beta sequences accurately predicted the HLA-A and HLA-B alleles for most subjects in the first cohort. In both the original and validation cohorts, the classifier was reported to diagnose cytomegalovirus status with high specificity and sensitivity. Most TCR sequences were seen in very few donors, while some public TCRs were found in many individuals. A cluster of highly shared sequence variants was judged likely to represent a technical artifact of the sequencing pipeline. In a later analysis, several top co-occurrence clusters were reported to appear linked to parvovirus B19, influenza, CMV and Epstein-Barr virus. The authors suggested that the approach could potentially be extended to other disease states and immunological phenotypes.

The cohort consisted of 600 to 700 healthy bone marrow donors. At the time of sampling, all cohort members were nominally healthy, though unrecorded immune exposures were likely present. The donor was CMV seropositive and was included in the group of 300 or so seropositive cohort members. A peripheral blood sample was collected from each donor, and TCR beta sequencing was performed on peripheral blood mononuclear cells. The Qiagen DNeasy Blood Extraction Kit was used to extract genomic DNA from the blood cell samples. CDR1 and CDR2, per the germline V gene, are MDHEN and SYDVKM. Counted from cysteine to phenylalanine, this CDR3 has 17 amino acids. CDR3 DNA only is kept here, 51 bases in frame from base 1. Clipping removes 0 bases from V and 1 base from J, with 5 as the unmatched junction base count.

The sample consisted of PBMCs. The chain employs TRBV28 and TRBJ1-1; TRBD1 aligns with 10 central bases. This sequence originates from a woman aged 60 to 75 in good health and CMV-seropositive. The CDR3 reads CASSLWGTGVGNTEAFF. At the DNA level, the sequence is TGTGCCAGCAGTTTATGGGGGACAGGGGTGGGGAACACTGAAGCTTTCTTT.